This T cell receptor (beta chain) was identified in a study of T cells in Graves' hyperthyroidism and ophthalmopathy. Study-level points and caveats: Ophthalmopathy was told apart from stable hyperthyroidism by a 13 V-J model.

TCR beta CDR3 regions were amplified from RNA. TCR CDR3 regions were first amplified by RT-PCR with HTBI primers. A single record per CDR3 protein comes from TCRdb applying MiXCR to the multiplex PCR reads. The sample consists of about 560,000 distinct CDR3 sequences, 13% to 15% of them appearing once. V was clipped by 5 bases and J by 2 bases, with 18 bases between them. The V gene's germline CDR1 is MDHEN and CDR2 SYDVKM. The CDR3 is 16 residues long. This clonotype was counted at least ten times. No antigen is known for it. Graves' hyperthyroidism without ophthalmopathy progression within 18 months was termed stable.

The receptor's source is a woman aged 40 to 55 with Graves' hyperthyroidism. V is TRBV28 and J is TRBJ1-1, with D possibly matching TRBD1 (6 bases). What was sequenced was blood. CDR3 nucleotide sequence: TGTGCCAGCAGTCCGACAGGATGGGGGTACAACACTGAAGCTTTCTTT. This sequence encodes CASSPTGWGYNTEAFF.